Listed below are T cell receptor beta chains from one sample, sequenced in a study of regulatory dendritic cells for organ transplantation. Sequencing used immunoSEQ multiplex PCR; TCRdb keeps in-frame clones, though not all of them. The sample carries tens of thousands of clones, less than 85% recorded once. The material sequenced was naive CD8+ T cells from blood. The receptors come from a human donor in good health. The CDR3 runs from the conserved cysteine through the conserved F or W. The order of the fields is clone size, J gene, V gene, CDR3 protein. Size tells how often a clone was seen (once, few, many) or the class of an expanded clone, and some rows leave it out.

abundance: -
j_gene: TRBJ2-7
v_gene: TRBV6-5
CDR3aa: CASSPAGFHEQYF

abundance: -
j_gene: TRBJ1-1
v_gene: TRBV27
CDR3aa: CASSLGGLGTEAFF

abundance: -
j_gene: TRBJ2-1
v_gene: TRBV25-1
CDR3aa: CASSPGRGSNEQFF

abundance: -
j_gene: TRBJ2-7
v_gene: TRBV9
CDR3aa: CASSVAGTSSSEQYF

abundance: -
j_gene: TRBJ2-2
v_gene: TRBV13
CDR3aa: CASSLPRTGDTGELFF

abundance: -
j_gene: TRBJ1-2
v_gene: TRBV18
CDR3aa: CASSEGTGVLNYGYTF

abundance: -
j_gene: TRBJ1-5
v_gene: TRBV7-8
CDR3aa: CASSPIELTGNQPQHF

abundance: -
j_gene: TRBJ1-2
v_gene: TRBV5-1
CDR3aa: CASSLGTGGEGYTF

abundance: -
j_gene: TRBJ2-1
v_gene: TRBV7-9
CDR3aa: CASSSPGTGIDEQFF

abundance: -
j_gene: TRBJ2-7
v_gene: TRBV7-9
CDR3aa: CASSPAGGGSRRYEQYF

abundance: few
j_gene: TRBJ1-3
v_gene: TRBV6-5
CDR3aa: CASRPDRSSGNTIYF

abundance: -
j_gene: TRBJ1-2
v_gene: TRBV25-1
CDR3aa: CASSESSTGGNYGYTF

abundance: -
j_gene: TRBJ2-2
v_gene: TRBV2
CDR3aa: CASGSGNTGELFF

abundance: -
j_gene: TRBJ1-1
v_gene: TRBV25-1
CDR3aa: CASSEGQHPNTEAFF

abundance: few
j_gene: TRBJ1-6
v_gene: TRBV5-1
CDR3aa: CASSPGQRYNSPLHF

abundance: -
j_gene: TRBJ2-5
v_gene: TRBV19
CDR3aa: CASSTLAGGGETQYF

abundance: -
j_gene: TRBJ2-7
v_gene: TRBV5-8
CDR3aa: CASTPGSGFSYEQYF

abundance: -
j_gene: TRBJ2-1
v_gene: TRBV7-9
CDR3aa: CASSLEQGSYNEQFF

abundance: -
j_gene: TRBJ2-3
v_gene: TRBV19
CDR3aa: CASSWAMGQGILGTQYF

abundance: -
j_gene: TRBJ2-1
v_gene: TRBV6-6
CDR3aa: CASSPPQQGAGNEQFF

abundance: -
j_gene: TRBJ2-3
v_gene: TRBV2
CDR3aa: CASALGRGLGDTQYF

abundance: -
j_gene: TRBJ1-3
v_gene: TRBV11-2
CDR3aa: CATRTGPSSGNTIYF

abundance: -
j_gene: TRBJ2-3
v_gene: TRBV7-9
CDR3aa: CASSLAGSVRYTDTQYF

abundance: -
j_gene: TRBJ1-4
v_gene: TRBV12-5
CDR3aa: CASGPDRGSSFEKLFF

abundance: -
j_gene: TRBJ2-7
v_gene: TRBV11-2
CDR3aa: CASSYRATGVGSYEQYF

abundance: -
j_gene: TRBJ1-5
v_gene: TRBV27
CDR3aa: CASSDSGDNQPQHF

abundance: -
j_gene: TRBJ2-3
v_gene: TRBV28
CDR3aa: CASRTRAALFSTDTQYF

abundance: -
j_gene: TRBJ2-7
v_gene: TRBV5-6
CDR3aa: CASSFTSEQYF

abundance: -
j_gene: TRBJ2-7
v_gene: TRBV11-2
CDR3aa: CASSLGGTGGARYF

abundance: few
j_gene: TRBJ2-5
v_gene: TRBV25-1
CDR3aa: CASIGRGVQETQYF

abundance: -
j_gene: TRBJ1-1
v_gene: TRBV19
CDR3aa: CASSSPVGTGKAFF

abundance: once
j_gene: TRBJ2-3
v_gene: TRBV2
CDR3aa: CASSDGQGASIGTDTQYF

abundance: -
j_gene: TRBJ2-7
v_gene: TRBV7-9
CDR3aa: CASSSGPDRGYEQYF

abundance: -
j_gene: TRBJ2-1
v_gene: TRBV4-3
CDR3aa: CASSQGSGGLIHNEQFF